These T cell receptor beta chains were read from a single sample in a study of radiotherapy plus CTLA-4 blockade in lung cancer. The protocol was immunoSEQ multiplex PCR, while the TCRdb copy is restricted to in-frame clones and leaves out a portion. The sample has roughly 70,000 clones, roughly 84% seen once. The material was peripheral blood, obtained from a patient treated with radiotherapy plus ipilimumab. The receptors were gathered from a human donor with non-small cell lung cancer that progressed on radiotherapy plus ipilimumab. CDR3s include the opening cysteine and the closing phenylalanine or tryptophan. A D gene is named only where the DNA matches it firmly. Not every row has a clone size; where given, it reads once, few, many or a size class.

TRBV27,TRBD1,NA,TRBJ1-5,CASSLGDRWPQHF,TGTGCCAGCAGTTTAGGGGACAGGTGGCCCCAGCATTTT
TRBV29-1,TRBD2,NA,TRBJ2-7,CSVYLAGTNSYEQYF,TGCAGCGTATATCTAGCGGGCACTAACTCCTACGAGCAGTACTTC
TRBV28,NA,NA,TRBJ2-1,CASSQPRVPNNEQFF,TGTGCCAGCAGTCAACCTAGAGTCCCCAACAATGAGCAGTTCTTC
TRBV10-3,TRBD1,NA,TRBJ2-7,CAIRRDRETYEQYF,TGTGCCATCAGGAGGGACAGGGAAACCTACGAGCAGTACTTC
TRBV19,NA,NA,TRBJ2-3,CASRSSDRRVADTQYF,TGTGCCAGTAGGTCTTCCGACAGACGAGTTGCAGATACGCAGTATTTT
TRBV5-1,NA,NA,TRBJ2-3,CASRETATDTQYF,TGCGCCAGCAGAGAGACAGCCACAGATACGCAGTATTTT
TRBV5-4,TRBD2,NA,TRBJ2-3,CASSPRLAGSTDTQYF,TGTGCCAGCAGTCCTAGACTAGCGGGATCAACAGATACGCAGTATTTT
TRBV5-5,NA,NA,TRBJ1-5,CASSLGVVSYGNQPQHF,TGTGCCAGCAGCTTGGGGGTAGTAAGTTATGGCAATCAGCCCCAGCATTTT
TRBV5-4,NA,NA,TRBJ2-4,CASSLDSQGLGNIQYF,TGTGCCAGCAGCTTGGACTCACAGGGACTGGGGAACATTCAGTACTTC
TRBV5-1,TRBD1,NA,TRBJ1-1,CASSLGGTGSGDTEAFF,TGCGCCAGCAGCTTGGGGGGGACAGGCTCTGGGGACACTGAAGCTTTCTTT
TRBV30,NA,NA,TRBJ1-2,CAWSPGSSNYGYTF,TGTGCCTGGAGCCCGGGCTCTTCAAACTATGGCTACACCTTC
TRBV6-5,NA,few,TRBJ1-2,CASSRRGGNYGYTF,TGTGCCAGCAGTCGACGGGGGGGTAACTATGGCTACACCTTC
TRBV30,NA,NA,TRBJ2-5,CAWSKGLGYETQYF,TGTGCCTGGAGCAAGGGGCTCGGCTATGAGACCCAGTACTTC
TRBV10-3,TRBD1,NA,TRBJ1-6,CAISEGTGANSPLHF,TGTGCCATCAGTGAAGGGACAGGGGCAAATTCACCCCTCCACTTT
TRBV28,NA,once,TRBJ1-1,CASTLGGPANTEAFF,TGTGCCAGCACCTTGGGCGGGCCCGCGAACACTGAAGCTTTCTTT
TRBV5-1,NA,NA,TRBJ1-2,CASSLDRGSSDGYTF,TGCGCCAGCAGCTTGGATCGGGGTTCGAGCGATGGCTACACCTTC
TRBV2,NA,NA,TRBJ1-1,CASSSRGTEAFF,TGTGCCAGCAGTTCCAGGGGCACTGAAGCTTTCTTT
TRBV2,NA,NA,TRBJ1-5,CASSARHIVGWSQHF,TGTGCCAGCAGCGCACGCCACATAGTTGGGTGGTCCCAGCATTTT
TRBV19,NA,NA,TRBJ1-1,CASNPQGYNTEAFF,TGTGCCAGTAATCCCCAGGGTTACAACACTGAAGCTTTCTTT
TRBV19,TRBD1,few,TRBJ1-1,CASSPTGRNTEAFF,TGTGCCAGTAGCCCGACAGGGAGGAACACTGAAGCTTTCTTT
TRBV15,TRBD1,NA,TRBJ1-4,CATSSPANRDRGNEKLFF,TGTGCCACCAGCAGCCCTGCTAACCGGGACAGGGGTAATGAAAAACTGTTTTTT
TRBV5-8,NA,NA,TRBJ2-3,CASSLDSGTDTQYF,TGTGCCAGCAGCTTGGATTCCGGGACAGATACGCAGTATTTT
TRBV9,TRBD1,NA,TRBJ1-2,CASSLDREDGYTF,TGTGCCAGCAGCCTCGACAGGGAGGACGGCTACACCTTC
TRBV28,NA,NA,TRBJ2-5,CASRGGVEETQYF,TGTGCCAGCAGGGGGGGAGTGGAAGAGACCCAGTACTTC
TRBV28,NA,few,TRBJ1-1,CASSLEGLRNTEAFF,TGTGCCAGCAGTTTAGAGGGACTGCGTAACACTGAAGCTTTCTTT
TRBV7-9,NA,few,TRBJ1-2,CASSATGSQGYTF,TGTGCCAGCAGCGCGACAGGCTCCCAGGGCTACACCTTC
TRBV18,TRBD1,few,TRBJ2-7,CASSPRQGPYEQYF,TGTGCCAGCTCACCACGACAGGGGCCCTACGAGCAGTACTTC
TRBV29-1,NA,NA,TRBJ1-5,CSVAASNQPQHF,TGCAGCGTTGCAGCTAGCAATCAGCCCCAGCATTTT
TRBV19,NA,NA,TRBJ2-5,CASSIGQEETQYF,TGTGCCAGTAGTATAGGACAGGAAGAGACCCAGTACTTC
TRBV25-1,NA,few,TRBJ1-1,CASRYGMNTEAFF,TGTGCCAGCAGATACGGAATGAACACTGAAGCTTTCTTT
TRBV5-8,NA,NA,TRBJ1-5,CASSWAVNQPQHF,TGTGCCAGCAGCTGGGCAGTCAATCAGCCCCAGCATTTT
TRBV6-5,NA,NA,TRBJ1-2,CASSPTGGGYGYTF,TGTGCCAGCAGTCCCACGGGGGGCGGCTATGGCTACACCTTC
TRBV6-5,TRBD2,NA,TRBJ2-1,CASRIAGGGNEQFF,TGTGCCAGCAGAATAGCGGGAGGGGGGAATGAGCAGTTCTTC